The rows below give T cell receptor beta chains drawn from one sample of a study of response to subunit inactivated influenza vaccine. A single record per CDR3 protein comes from TCRdb applying MiXCR to the RT-PCR reads. The data hold roughly 550,000 distinct CDR3 sequences, with around 25% observed a single time. The sample was also reused in another study, on T cells expressing NK-cell markers.

The source was CD4+ T cells sorted from PBMCs, collected approximately 13 days after vaccination. These receptors were taken from a man aged 45-65 years who received an inactivated influenza vaccine. The conserved cysteine and the conserved F or W are not part of the CDR3 here. A D gene is named only where the DNA matches it firmly. Clone sizes are given selectively: once, few, many, or a class where the clone is expanded.

d_gene: NA; abundance: NA; v_gene: TRBV29-1; j_gene: TRBJ1-3; CDR3aa: SVEVRTNTIY
d_gene: TRBD2; abundance: few; v_gene: TRBV6-5; j_gene: TRBJ2-7; CDR3aa: ASSYSPTSAEQY
d_gene: NA; abundance: few; v_gene: TRBV5-1; j_gene: TRBJ1-1; CDR3aa: ASSSRTALNTEAF
d_gene: NA; abundance: few; v_gene: TRBV7-2; j_gene: TRBJ2-5; CDR3aa: ASSLSWGHLGKETQY
d_gene: NA; abundance: NA; v_gene: TRBV12-3/TRBV12-4; j_gene: TRBJ2-6; CDR3aa: ASSLRVAGANVLT
d_gene: NA; abundance: NA; v_gene: TRBV4-3; j_gene: TRBJ1-1; CDR3aa: ASSQERGGKTEAF
d_gene: TRBD1; abundance: NA; v_gene: TRBV15; j_gene: TRBJ2-7; CDR3aa: ATSRTGGVSYEQY
d_gene: NA; abundance: few; v_gene: TRBV28; j_gene: TRBJ1-5; CDR3aa: ASSRQAAQPQH
d_gene: TRBD1; abundance: few; v_gene: TRBV5-1; j_gene: TRBJ2-7; CDR3aa: ASSWTPGQGFNEQY
d_gene: TRBD2; abundance: NA; v_gene: TRBV7-3; j_gene: TRBJ2-1; CDR3aa: ASSLGVLAGDEQF
d_gene: TRBD2; abundance: NA; v_gene: TRBV7-9; j_gene: TRBJ2-1; CDR3aa: ASSPPGGVYNEQF
d_gene: TRBD1; abundance: few; v_gene: TRBV29-1; j_gene: TRBJ1-1; CDR3aa: SVAGTGGGTEAF
d_gene: TRBD1; abundance: few; v_gene: TRBV28; j_gene: TRBJ1-4; CDR3aa: ASLAGGSANEKLF
d_gene: TRBD1; abundance: NA; v_gene: TRBV14; j_gene: TRBJ1-1; CDR3aa: ASSRSGTGGTEAF
d_gene: NA; abundance: NA; v_gene: TRBV7-9; j_gene: TRBJ2-7; CDR3aa: ASSLAGAPAYEQY
d_gene: TRBD1; abundance: few; v_gene: TRBV28; j_gene: TRBJ1-1; CDR3aa: ASSRQGHYTEAF
d_gene: NA; abundance: NA; v_gene: TRBV6-6; j_gene: TRBJ2-1; CDR3aa: ASIGGVNEQF